This entry features one T cell receptor beta chain sequence. The data were taken from a study of blood T cell repertoires in COVID-19. Turning to the study itself: There were acute and convalescent COVID-19 samples, and they came from the United States, Italy and Spain.

Germline V gene sequence: CDR1 MNHEY, CDR2 SMNVEV (reference sequence). V shed 6 bases and J 6 bases; nucleotides not matched to a gene: 8. The CDR3 totals 14 residues. Original handling: Estimation of nucleated cell counts relied on the amplification of reference gene primers. Assay: immunoSEQ multiplex PCR; the TCRdb copy retains only in-frame clones and omits some. The V and J calls and clone size are taken from that table; D and trimming were inferred from the DNA. The sample records about 98,000 clones, around 84% being singletons. The source material was peripheral blood. The J gene is TRBJ2-1, the V gene TRBV27; 7 bases are shared with TRBD1. The clonotype comes from a human donor in a cohort sampled during active COVID-19. The CDR3 loop reads CASSRDRNFNEQFF. The CDR3 nucleotides are TGTGCCAGCAGCAGGGACAGAAACTTCAATGAGCAGTTCTTC.